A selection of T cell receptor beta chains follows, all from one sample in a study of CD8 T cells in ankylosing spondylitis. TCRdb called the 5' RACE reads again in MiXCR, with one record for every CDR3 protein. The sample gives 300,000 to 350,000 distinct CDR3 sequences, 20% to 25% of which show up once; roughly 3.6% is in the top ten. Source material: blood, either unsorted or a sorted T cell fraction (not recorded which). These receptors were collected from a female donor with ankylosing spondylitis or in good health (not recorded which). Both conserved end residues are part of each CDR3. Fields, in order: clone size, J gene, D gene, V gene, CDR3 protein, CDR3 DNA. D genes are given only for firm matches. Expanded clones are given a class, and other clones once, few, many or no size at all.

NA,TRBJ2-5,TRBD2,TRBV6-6,CASSSGGLGAQYF,TGTGCCAGCAGTTCGGGGGGGTTAGGGGCCCAGTACTTC
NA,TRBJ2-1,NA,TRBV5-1,CASSLDGGGNEQFF,TGCGCCAGCAGCTTGGATGGAGGGGGAAATGAGCAGTTCTTC
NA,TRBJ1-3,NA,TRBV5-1,CASSPMRGYGNTIYF,TGCGCCAGCAGCCCTATGCGGGGGTACGGAAACACCATATATTTT
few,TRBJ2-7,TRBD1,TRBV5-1,CASSFRDRGNEQYF,TGCGCCAGCAGCTTCCGGGACAGGGGTAACGAGCAGTACTTC
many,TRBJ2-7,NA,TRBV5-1,CASSGGAGVYEQYF,TGCGCCAGCAGCGGGGGGGCCGGAGTTTACGAGCAGTACTTC
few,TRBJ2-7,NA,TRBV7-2,CASSLTHILYEQYF,TGTGCCAGCAGCCTTACACACATCCTATACGAGCAGTACTTC
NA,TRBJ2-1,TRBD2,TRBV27,CASTPRLAGMGDEQFF,TGTGCCAGCACTCCAAGACTAGCGGGTATGGGGGATGAGCAGTTCTTC
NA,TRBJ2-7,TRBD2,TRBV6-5,CATKGGPGEQYF,TGTGCCACGAAGGGAGGGCCGGGCGAGCAGTACTTC
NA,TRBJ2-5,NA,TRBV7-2,CASSPQGGAWETQYF,TGTGCCAGCAGTCCACAGGGAGGGGCGTGGGAGACCCAGTACTTC
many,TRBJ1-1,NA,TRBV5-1,CASSYFKNTEAFF,TGCGCCAGCAGCTATTTCAAGAACACTGAAGCTTTCTTT
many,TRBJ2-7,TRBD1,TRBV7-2,CASSLGKGASYEQYF,TGTGCCAGCAGCTTAGGAAAGGGGGCTTCCTACGAGCAGTACTTC
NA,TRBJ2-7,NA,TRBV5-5,CASSLSGDLLEWQYF,TGTGCCAGCAGCTTGTCGGGGGATCTACTAGAATGGCAGTACTTC
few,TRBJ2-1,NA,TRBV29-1,CSATDSYYNEQFF,TGCAGCGCCACCGACAGCTACTACAATGAGCAGTTCTTC
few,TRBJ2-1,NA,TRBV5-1,CASSLRTSSSYNEQFF,TGCGCCAGCAGCTTGAGGACTTCTAGCTCCTACAATGAGCAGTTCTTC
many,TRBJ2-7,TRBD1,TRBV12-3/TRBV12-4,CASSSGQGYEQYF,TGTGCCAGCAGTTCCGGACAGGGCTACGAGCAGTACTTC
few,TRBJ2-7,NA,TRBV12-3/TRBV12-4,CASGLAYEQYF,TGTGCCAGCGGACTTGCCTACGAGCAGTACTTC
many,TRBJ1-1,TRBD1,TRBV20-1,CSARGTANTEAFF,TGCAGTGCTAGGGGGACAGCGAACACTGAAGCTTTCTTT
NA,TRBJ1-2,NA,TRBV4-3,CASSQDEYRVYGYTF,TGCGCCAGCAGCCAAGATGAGTATCGGGTCTATGGCTACACCTTC
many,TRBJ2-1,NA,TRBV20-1,CSALSSQGLNEQFF,TGCAGTGCCCTGTCATCCCAGGGTTTGAATGAGCAGTTCTTC
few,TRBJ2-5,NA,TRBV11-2,CASSLLGGAQETQYF,TGTGCCAGCAGCTTATTGGGGGGGGCCCAAGAGACCCAGTACTTC
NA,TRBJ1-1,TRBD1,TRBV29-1,CSVDPRGRRGTEAFF,TGCAGCGTTGACCCCAGGGGGCGTCGGGGCACTGAAGCTTTCTTT
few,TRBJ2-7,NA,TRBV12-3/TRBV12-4,CASSFDGNSYEQYF,TGTGCCAGCAGTTTCGACGGTAACTCCTACGAGCAGTACTTC
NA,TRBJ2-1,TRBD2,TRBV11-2,CASSPTRRLAGVPNEQFF,TGTGCCAGCAGCCCGACTCGGCGACTAGCGGGGGTCCCCAATGAGCAGTTCTTC